What follows is one T cell receptor (beta chain) and its context. What antigen it recognizes has not been identified. Base qualities are not at hand, and no much larger clone is one base apart. The CDR3 numbers 14 residues from cysteine through phenylalanine. Kept here is only the CDR3 DNA, which spans 42 bases and is read in frame from base 1. The germline V end is reduced by 0 bases and the J end by 6 bases; junction bases left unmatched: 2. As encoded in the germline V gene, CDR1 is SGDLS while CDR2 is YYNGEE. The data belong to a study of T cell responses to AZD1222 COVID-19 vaccine (dated by TCRdb to 2020 to 2022). About the full investigation: TCR sequencing was performed for about 240 trial participants, of whom approximately 200 were given two doses of AZD1222 and around 25 were given two doses of MenACWY control vaccine. Trial participants were enrolled by age into 18-55, 56-69 and 70-plus year subgroups, with 148, 28 and 57 TCR-sequenced participants respectively.

Study-wide conclusions, independent of this receptor: Participants were mostly white British and included more females than males, and it was suggested by the authors that clonal diversity may have been underestimated. Vaccine-associated CD4 TCRs spanned the whole spike protein, with dominant responses in regions 160-218 and 743-854. Because no day 14 peak-response samples were available, repertoires were characterized only after the peak T cell response. Epitopes outside the regions mutated in the B.1.351 and B.1.1.7 variants were reportedly recognized by nearly half of the unique spike-specific TCRs. The 56-69-year group was small, and its depth increase did not reach significance, likely because of low power. After two AZD1222 doses, spike-specific TCR breadth and depth were significantly higher than at day 0 and than in MenACWY recipients. Conclusions about previously exposed vaccinees are limited because only six or seven AZD1222 recipients were SARS-CoV-2 seropositive at baseline.

This specimen's time point label, interpreted: about 28 days (+/-7) after the second vaccine dose. AZD1222 recipients with second doses at about 4 weeks or about 12 weeks were pooled, because spike-specific TCR depth and breadth did not differ between schedules. Vaccinee samples were obtained from the UK trials COV001 and COV002, which included a single-blind randomized controlled phase 2/3 trial of AZD1222 (ChAdOx1 nCoV-19) in healthy adults. For TCRbeta chain sequencing, PBMC samples from trial participants were taken at day 0 and at day 28 after the second dose. The CDR3 regions of human TCRbeta chains were analyzed by immunosequencing. Per the original workflow: Repertoire TCRs were checked for matches against a reference library of SARS-CoV-2-specific TCRs that had been generated using the MIRA antigen-specificity platform. Breadth was defined as the fraction of unique TCRs that were SARS-CoV-2-associated. Depth was defined as the fraction of total T cells that were SARS-CoV-2-associated. Using the MIRA data, each spike-specific TCR was mapped to the spike region that the TCR reacts to and placed in a CD4 or CD8 class. Log10-transformed breadth and depth values were compared by one-way ANOVA with Sidak's multiple comparisons tests. Drawn from immuneACCESS, this table holds only the in-frame rearrangements with V and J called that TCRdb kept. Clones are partly lost; checked studies trace under half to an unresolved V gene and leave the rest unexplained. Clone size and V and J calls were adopted from that table, with D and trimming inferred from the DNA. In this sample the table shows more than 50,000 clones, about 91% of which occur a single time. The top ten clonotypes cover less than 3% of the sample.

The starting material was peripheral blood, obtained 28 days after the second AZD1222 dose. The receptor's source is an adult who received the AZD1222 COVID-19 vaccine. The chain links TRBV9 with TRBJ2-7, with 11 junctional bases fitting TRBD2. The CDR3 protein sequence reads: CASSVATSGGEQYF. In nucleotides, the sequence is TGTGCCAGCAGCGTAGCTACTAGCGGGGGCGAGCAGTACTTC. Full variable domain (CDR3 extended with the reference TRBV9 and TRBJ2-7 proteins): DSGVTQTPKHLITATGQRVTLRCSPRSGDLSVYWYQQSLDQGLQFLIQYYNGEERAKGNILERFSAQQFPDLHSELNLSSLELGDSALYFCASSVATSGGEQYFGPGTRLTVT.